The 3 T cell receptor beta chains reported below all come from one sample, sequenced in a study of shared clonotypes between healthy human individuals. The method was immunoSEQ multiplex PCR; TCRdb's version includes in-frame clones alone and lacks a portion of them. The repertoire includes millions of clones, around 90% of them detected once, and around 0.15% sits in the top ten. The source material was naive CD4+ T cells sorted from blood. As to subset: CD45RA+ positively selected. These receptors came from a young man in good health.

CDR3 sequence reads: CAILTVNTGELFF. CDR3 DNA sequence: TGTGCCATCCTCACGGTGAACACCGGGGAGCTGTTTTTT. This sequence joins TRBV10-3 and TRBJ2-2; no clear D. V was cut by 8 bases and J by 1 base, with 8 bases left in between. The CDR3 loop spans 13 amino acids. Germline assignment: CDR1 ENHRY and CDR2 SYGVKD.

The sample holds a few counts of this clone. This sample includes further DNA sequences coding for the same CDR3. This chain links TRBV6-5 with TRBJ1-5; no definite D call. Germline V gives CDR1 MNHEY, CDR2 SVGAGI. The CDR3 runs 12 residues. V shed 4 bases and J shed 7 bases, with 8 bases lying between them. The CDR3 nucleotides are TGTGCCAGCAGTTCCCCGGGGCAGCCCCAGCATTTT. Protein product: CASSSPGQPQHF.

A single count supports this clone. V gene TRBV6-6 combines with J gene TRBJ1-2; 9 bases match TRBD1. The CDR3 consists of 15 residues. Germline CDR1 is MNHNY and CDR2 is SVGAGI (reference sequence). Germline trimming cut 5 bases from V and 4 bases from J; bases unmatched to any gene: 8. The CDR3 DNA follows: TGTGCCAGCAGTCCCCGGGACAGGGCACTCTATGGCTACACCTTC. It yields the protein CASSPRDRALYGYTF.